This T cell receptor (beta chain) originates from a study of blood T cell repertoires in COVID-19. About the research overall: Acute-phase and convalescent COVID-19 samples originated in the United States, Italy and Spain. PBMCs, B-cell-depleted T cells, or T cells provided the cDNA or gDNA that made up the material.

CDR1 and CDR2 from the germline V gene are SGHTA and FQGNSA. The CDR3 is 13 residues long. V was pared by 8 bases and J by 4 bases, with 14 bases between. Per the authors' pipeline: Using reference gene primer amplification, nucleated cell counts were estimated. Clones were read by immunoSEQ multiplex PCR, and TCRdb kept only the in-frame ones, dropping some. V and J calls and clone size come straight from that table; D and trimming were deduced from the DNA. The sample has around 72,000 clones, 80% to 90% seen once; the top ten hold 11%. The sequence derives from a man between 65 and 85 years old with active or convalescent COVID-19. This chain joins TRBV7-2 and TRBJ1-2; the D is unclear. The source material was peripheral blood. CDR3 sequence (DNA): TGTGCCAGCGGCTCCAGTCTCAGCTATGGCTACACCTTC. Protein product: CASGSSLSYGYTF.